Sequencing of this TCR beta chain was carried out in a study of early T cells in non-severe SARS-CoV-2 infection. Study overall: The chains were unpaired, and the sequenced material was bulk RNA from unsorted whole blood.

On this clonotype: The target antigen is unknown.

Germline assignment: CDR1 MNHEY and CDR2 SMNVEV (reference sequence). The CDR3 totals 13 residues. Deletions cut 6 bases from V and 7 bases from J, with 15 bases between. Unique molecular identifiers were added to individual cDNA molecules. TCRdb reprocessed the 5' RACE reads with MiXCR, giving one entry per CDR3 protein. The data contain 50,000 to 65,000 distinct CDR3 sequences, roughly 18% of them seen just once; the ten biggest clones take up roughly 8.2%. Findings of the study overall: VDJdb-based annotation leaned toward anti-spike CD8 responses and missed private and CD4 specificities.

V is TRBV27 and J is TRBJ1-1; D perhaps matches TRBD1 (6 bases). The sequence was collected from an adult who was a healthcare worker with PCR-confirmed SARS-CoV-2 infection or an uninfected control (not recorded which). The sample in question was whole blood, obtained at baseline. In DNA form, the CDR3 reads TGTGCCAGCAGCACGTGGGGGCAGCTTGAAGCTTTCTTT. This codes for CASSTWGQLEAFF.